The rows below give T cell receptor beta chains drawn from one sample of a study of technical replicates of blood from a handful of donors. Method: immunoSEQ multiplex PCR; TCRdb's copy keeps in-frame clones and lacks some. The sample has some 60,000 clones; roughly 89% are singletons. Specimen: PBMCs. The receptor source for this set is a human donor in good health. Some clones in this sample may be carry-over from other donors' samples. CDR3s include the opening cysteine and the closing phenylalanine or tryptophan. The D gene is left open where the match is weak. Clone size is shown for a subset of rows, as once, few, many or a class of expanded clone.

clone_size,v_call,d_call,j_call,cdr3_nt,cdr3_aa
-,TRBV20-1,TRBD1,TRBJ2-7,TGCAGTGCTGCCGACAGGGGCGAGCAGTACTTC,CSAADRGEQYF
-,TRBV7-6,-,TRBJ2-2,TGTGCCGGGGCGGTAAACACCGGGGAGCTGTTTTTT,CAGAVNTGELFF
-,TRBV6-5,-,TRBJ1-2,TGTGCCAGCAGTTACTCGTACAGGTCAAACTATGGCTACACCTTC,CASSYSYRSNYGYTF
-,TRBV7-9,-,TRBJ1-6,TGTGCCAGCAGCTCTGACCGGGACAATAATTCACCCCTCCACTTT,CASSSDRDNNSPLHF
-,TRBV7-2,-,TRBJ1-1,TGTGCCAGCAGCCCGACAGGTACATCGATGAAAGCTTTCTTT,CASSPTGTSMKAFF
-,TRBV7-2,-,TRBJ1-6,TGTGCCAGCAGCCGGCCAGGGGAACCCCTCCACTTT,CASSRPGEPLHF
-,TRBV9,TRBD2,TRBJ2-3,TGTGCCAGCAGCCCCGGACTAGCGGGGGAGGTGGGTACGCAGTATTTT,CASSPGLAGEVGTQYF
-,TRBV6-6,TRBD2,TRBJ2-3,TGTGCCAGCAGACATAGCGGGGAGGGCACAGATACGCAGTATTTT,CASRHSGEGTDTQYF
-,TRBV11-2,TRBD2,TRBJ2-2,TGTGCCGCGAGCGGGAGTTGGACCGGGGAGCTGTTTTTT,CAASGSWTGELFF
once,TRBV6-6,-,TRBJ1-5,TGTGCCAGCAGTATAAGCAATCAGCCCCAGCATTTT,CASSISNQPQHF
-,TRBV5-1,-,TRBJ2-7,TGCGCCAGCAGCTCAGGACTACACTACGAGCAGTACTTC,CASSSGLHYEQYF
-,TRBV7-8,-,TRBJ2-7,TGTGCCAGCCAAATTTCGGGTGATAACCACGAGCAGTACTTC,CASQISGDNHEQYF
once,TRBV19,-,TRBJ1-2,TGTGCCAGTAGTATAGTTAGGGGAGGCTATGGCTACACCTTC,CASSIVRGGYGYTF
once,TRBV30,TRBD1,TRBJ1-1,TGTGCCTGGAACACGGACAGGGCGGACACTGAAGCTTTCTTT,CAWNTDRADTEAFF
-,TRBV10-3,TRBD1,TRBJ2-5,TGTGCCATCGGACAGGGGGCGAGAGAGACCCAGTACTTC,CAIGQGARETQYF
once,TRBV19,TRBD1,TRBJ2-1,TGTGCCAGTAGTATGGGGGACAGCTCCTACAATGAGCAGTTCTTC,CASSMGDSSYNEQFF
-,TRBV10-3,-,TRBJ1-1,TGTGCCATCAAGGGGGTTGGGATCACCGAAGCTTTCTTT,CAIKGVGITEAFF
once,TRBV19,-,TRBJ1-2,TGTGCCAGTACCCCAACAGGGATAGACTATGGCTACACCTTC,CASTPTGIDYGYTF
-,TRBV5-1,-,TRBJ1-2,TGCGCCAGCAGCACGGGAGTGGAGGCGGCCTATGGCTACACCTTC,CASSTGVEAAYGYTF
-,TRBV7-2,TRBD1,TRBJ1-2,TGTGCCAGCAGCTTAGGGACAGGGGGCCTTGGCTACACCTTC,CASSLGTGGLGYTF
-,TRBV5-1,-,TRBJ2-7,TGCGCCAGCAGCTTGCCCGGGGTCCAACCCCACGAGCAGTACTTC,CASSLPGVQPHEQYF
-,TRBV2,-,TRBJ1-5,TGTGCCAGCAGTGAAGCAGAGGGTTATGGGCCCCAGCATTTT,CASSEAEGYGPQHF
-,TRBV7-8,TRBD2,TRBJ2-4,TGTGCCAGCAGATACATCTCGGGAGGCCCTGAGATTCAGTACTTC,CASRYISGGPEIQYF
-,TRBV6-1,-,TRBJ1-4,TGTGCCAGCAGTGAAGGGACAACTGTTAATGAAAAACTGTTTTTT,CASSEGTTVNEKLFF
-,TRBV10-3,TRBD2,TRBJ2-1,TGTGCCATCACCGGGACTAGCGGGGCCAGCTCCTACAATGAGCAGTTCTTC,CAITGTSGASSYNEQFF
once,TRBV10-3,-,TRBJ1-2,TGTGCCATCAGTGAGTCGAGGGGAGGAAACGGCTACACCTTC,CAISESRGGNGYTF
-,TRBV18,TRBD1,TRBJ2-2,TGTGCCAGCTCACCAGGGACAGGGAGGAGCACCGGGGAGCTGTTTTTT,CASSPGTGRSTGELFF
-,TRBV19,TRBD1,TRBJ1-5,TGTGCCAGTAGTACCTACGGACAGGGGGCAAATCAGCCCCAGCATTTT,CASSTYGQGANQPQHF
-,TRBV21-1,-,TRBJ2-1,TGTGCCAGCGCTATCGCGTGGGCCCCAAACAATGAGCAGTTCTTC,CASAIAWAPNNEQFF
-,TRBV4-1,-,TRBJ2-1,TGCGCCAGCAGCCAAGCTGGGACTCGCTCCTACAATGAGCAGTTCTTC,CASSQAGTRSYNEQFF
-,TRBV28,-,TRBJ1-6,TGTGCCAGCAGTTTATTCCAAATTTCACCCCTCCACTTT,CASSLFQISPLHF
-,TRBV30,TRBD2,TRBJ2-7,TGTGCCTGGAGTGTACTAGCGGGAGAGAGCCTTTTGGAGGATCGGGAGCAGTACTTC,CAWSVLAGESLLEDREQYF
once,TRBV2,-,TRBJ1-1,TGTGCCAGCAAGTGGTCGGGGAACACTGAAGCTTTCTTT,CASKWSGNTEAFF
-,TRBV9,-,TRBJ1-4,TGTGCCAGCAGCGTAGACGCTACAACTAATGAAAAACTGTTTTTT,CASSVDATTNEKLFF
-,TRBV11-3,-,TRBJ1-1,TGTGCCAGCAGCAGAGAGAACAGGGAGAACACTGAAGCTTTCTTT,CASSRENRENTEAFF
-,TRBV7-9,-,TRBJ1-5,TGTGCCAGCGGGCAGCTCAATCAGCCCCAGCATTTT,CASGQLNQPQHF
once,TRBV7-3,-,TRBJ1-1,TGTGCCAGCAGCTCGAGGACTGAAAACACTGAAGCTTTCTTT,CASSSRTENTEAFF
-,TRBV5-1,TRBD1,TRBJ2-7,TGCGCCACAGACAGGGGGCCGGTATACGAGCAGTACTTC,CATDRGPVYEQYF
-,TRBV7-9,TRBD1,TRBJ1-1,TGTGCCAGCAGCTCAGCCGGGACAGGAGTCCCTGAAGCTTTCTTT,CASSSAGTGVPEAFF
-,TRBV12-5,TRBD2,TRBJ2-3,TGTGCTAGCCCCCGCTGCGCCCAAGCGGGGGCAGATACGCAGTATTTT,CASPRCAQAGADTQYF
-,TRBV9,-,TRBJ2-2,TGTGCCAGCAGCGTAACAGGAAGAACCGGGGAGCTGTTTTTT,CASSVTGRTGELFF
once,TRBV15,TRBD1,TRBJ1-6,TGTGCCACCAGCACGGACAGGAAATCCAATTCTCCCCTCCACTTT,CATSTDRKSNSPLHF
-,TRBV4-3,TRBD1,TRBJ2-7,TGCGCCAGCAGCAAAGGATATCAGGGGGTCTACGAGCAGTACTTC,CASSKGYQGVYEQYF
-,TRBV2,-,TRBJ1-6,TGTGCCAGCAGTGAAGAAGGCGGTTCACCCCTCCACTTT,CASSEEGGSPLHF
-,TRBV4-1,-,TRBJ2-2,TGCGCCAGCGGCCGTGGGTCAGGGGACACCGGGGAGCTGTTTTTT,CASGRGSGDTGELFF
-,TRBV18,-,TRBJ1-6,TGTGCCAGCTCACCACCCCAGGGAAATAATTCACCCCTCCACTTT,CASSPPQGNNSPLHF
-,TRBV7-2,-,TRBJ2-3,TGTGCCAGCAGCCTCAGCGCCTGGGGACTGAGAAGCACAGATACGCAGTATTTT,CASSLSAWGLRSTDTQYF
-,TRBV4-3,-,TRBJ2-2,TGCGCCAGCAGCCGTGAAATGATCCGAAGGTCTGGAGGCCGGGAGCTGTTTTTT,CASSREMIRRSGGRELFF
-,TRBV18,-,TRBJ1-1,TGTGCCAGCTCACCACCGGGGGGAGGGGAAGCTTTCTTT,CASSPPGGGEAFF
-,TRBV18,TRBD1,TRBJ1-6,TGTGCCAGCGCCTCGACAGGGGACGGGTCACCCCTCCACTTT,CASASTGDGSPLHF
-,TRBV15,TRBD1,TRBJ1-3,TGTGCCACCAGCAGAGATCGCCGGGACAGAACCAGCTCTGGAAACACCATATATTTT,CATSRDRRDRTSSGNTIYF
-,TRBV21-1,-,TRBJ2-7,TGTGCCAGCAGCAAGGATGACCGGACAGATTCCTACGAGCAGTACTTC,CASSKDDRTDSYEQYF
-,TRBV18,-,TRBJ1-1,TGTGCCAGCTCACCGACAGAGAACACTGAAGCTTTCTTT,CASSPTENTEAFF
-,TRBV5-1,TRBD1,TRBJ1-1,TGCGCCAGCAGCTTGGACAGGGGGAACACTGAAGCTTTCTTT,CASSLDRGNTEAFF